This T cell receptor (beta chain) derives from a study of shared clonotypes between healthy human individuals. It was around 0.3 ug DNA, roughly 30,000 T cell genomes, that went into each replicate PCR of unsorted PBMC. Per the authors' pipeline: ImmunoSEQ output lacked quality scores and full-length reads, limiting matched filtering. Profiled with immunoSEQ multiplex PCR; TCRdb holds only in-frame clones, not every one. D and trimming come from the DNA, and the V and J calls and clone size come from that table. The sample holds roughly 500,000 clones, around 80% seen once. The study used about 90 million PBMCs per unsorted sample for genomic DNA. Germline assignment: CDR1 SEHNR and CDR2 FQNEAQ (reference sequence). V gave up 3 bases and J gave up 3 bases, with 8 bases separating them. This CDR3 spans 13 amino acids. There are a few counts of this clone.

The sample comprised PBMCs. The clonotype comes from a woman between 40 and 50 years old in good health. Some clones in this sample may be carry-over from other donors' samples. The chain recombines TRBV7-9 with TRBJ1-1; no firm D call. The chain's CDR3 is CASSFTKDTEAFF. The DNA of the CDR3 is TGTGCCAGCAGCTTTACAAAAGACACTGAAGCTTTCTTT.